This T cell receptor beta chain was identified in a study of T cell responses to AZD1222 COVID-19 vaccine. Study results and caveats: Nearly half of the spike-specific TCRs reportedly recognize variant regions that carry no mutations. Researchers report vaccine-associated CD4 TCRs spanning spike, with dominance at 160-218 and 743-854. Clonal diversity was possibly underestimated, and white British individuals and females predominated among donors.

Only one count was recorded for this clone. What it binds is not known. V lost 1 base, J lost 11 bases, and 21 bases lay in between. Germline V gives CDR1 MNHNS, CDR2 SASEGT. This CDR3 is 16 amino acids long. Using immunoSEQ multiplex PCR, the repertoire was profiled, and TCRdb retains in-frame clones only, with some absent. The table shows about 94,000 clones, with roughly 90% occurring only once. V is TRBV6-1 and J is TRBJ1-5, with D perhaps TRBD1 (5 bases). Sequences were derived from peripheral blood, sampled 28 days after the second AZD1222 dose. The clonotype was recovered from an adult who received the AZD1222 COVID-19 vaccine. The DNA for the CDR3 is TGTGCCAGCAGTGAAGGGGGCGGAGGATATGGGGGTACCCAGCATTTT. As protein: CASSEGGGGYGGTQHF.